The clone carrying this T cell receptor (beta chain) was seen ten or more times. These data belong to a study of early T cells in non-severe SARS-CoV-2 infection. The CDR3 sequence is 13 residues long. Germline-derived CDR1 and CDR2 are SGHDT and YYEEEE. Trimming removed 4 bases from V and 4 bases from J, with 11 bases in between. In TCRdb, the 5' RACE reads were re-called with MiXCR into one record per CDR3 protein. The table shows 55,000 to 75,000 distinct CDR3 sequences, with 12% occurring only once. The source material was whole blood. This sequence originates from an adult who was a healthcare worker with PCR-confirmed SARS-CoV-2 infection or an uninfected control (not recorded which). The gene calls are TRBV5-6 and TRBJ1-2, with D unresolved. CDR3 bases: TGTGCCAGCAGCCAAGAGGCGTTCTATGGCTACACCTTC. As protein: CASSQEAFYGYTF.